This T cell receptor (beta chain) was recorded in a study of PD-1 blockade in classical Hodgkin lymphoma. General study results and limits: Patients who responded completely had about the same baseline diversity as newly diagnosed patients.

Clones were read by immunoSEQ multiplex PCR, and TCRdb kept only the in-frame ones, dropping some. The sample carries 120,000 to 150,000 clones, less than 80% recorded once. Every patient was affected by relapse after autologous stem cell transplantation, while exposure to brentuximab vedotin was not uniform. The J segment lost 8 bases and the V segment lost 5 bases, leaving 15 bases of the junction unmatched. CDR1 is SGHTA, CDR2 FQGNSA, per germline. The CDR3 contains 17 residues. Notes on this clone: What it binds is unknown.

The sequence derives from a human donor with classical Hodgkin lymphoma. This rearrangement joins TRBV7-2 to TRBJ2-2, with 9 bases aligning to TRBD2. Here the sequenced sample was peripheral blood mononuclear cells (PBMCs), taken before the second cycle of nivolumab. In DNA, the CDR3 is TGTGCCAGCAGCCCCGCCCGTCTAGCGGGATTAATTGGGGAGCTGTTTTTT. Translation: CASSPARLAGLIGELFF. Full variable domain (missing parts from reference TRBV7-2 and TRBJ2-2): GAGVSQSPSNKVTEKGKDVELRCDPISGHTALYWYRQSLGQGLEFLIYFQGNSAPDKSGLPSDRFSAERTGGSVSTLTIQRTQQEDSAVYLCASSPARLAGLIGELFFGEGSRLTVL.